This T cell receptor (beta chain) comes out of a study of OX40 agonist ivuxolimab in advanced cancers. For the study in its entirety: Ivuxolimab, which targeted the costimulatory receptor OX40 (CD134), was an agonistic, fully human IgG2 monoclonal antibody. Intravenous ivuxolimab was administered to patients every 2 weeks at six dose levels: 0.01, 0.1, 0.3, 1.5, 3 and 10 mg/kg. Of the roughly 51 patients in dose escalation, some 20 had hepatocellular carcinoma, about 15 had melanoma, 9 had renal cell carcinoma and 9 had head and neck cancer. In the dose-escalation cohort, 82.7% of patients were male, and the mean age was approximately 60 years, with a range of roughly 23 to 85. Patients were allowed to have had prior anti-PD-1, anti-PD-L1 or anti-CTLA-4 therapy, and 40% of the dose-escalation patients had been treated with checkpoint inhibitors. Partial responses occurred in three dose-escalation patients: two with cutaneous melanoma and one with hepatocellular carcinoma. Peripheral TCRbeta sequencing aimed to test whether ivuxolimab altered TCR sequence diversity and caused clonal T-cell expansion. The paper reports the monotherapy dose-escalation portion (N of about 50 patients) of the phase I ivuxolimab trial.

Patients with autoimmune disease history or receiving systemic immunosuppression were excluded from the trial. In every dose cohort, peripheral blood was drawn for TCR sequencing at baseline, cycle 4 day 1, and cycle 7 day 1. Samples were obtained from an open-label, multicenter, first-in-human phase I dose-escalation trial of ivuxolimab. Adults with locally advanced or metastatic head and neck squamous cell, hepatocellular, melanoma or renal cell carcinoma were enrolled in the trial. Before TCR sequencing, CD4+ T cells and CD8+ T cells from peripheral blood were sorted into separate populations. Genomic DNA was isolated from the sorted cells so that the TCRbeta CDR3 region could be sequenced. The immunoSEQ Assay was used for sequencing of TCRbeta CDR3 regions. The table was pulled from immuneACCESS by TCRdb, which kept in-frame rearrangements only. Such tables lose some clones; where checked, under half of the loss comes from unresolved V genes, and the rest has no known cause. The sample yields around 20,000 clones; around 78% were counted once. The ten largest clones represent roughly 14% of the sample.

Comments on this clone: The clone's antigen remains unknown. The input lacks base qualities; no much larger clone sits a single base away.

The CDR3 runs 11 amino acids, cysteine and phenylalanine included. Only the CDR3 portion is preserved as DNA: 33 bases, with reading frame beginning at the first base. The germline ends are 1 base apart after V is trimmed by 3 bases and J by 5 bases. For CDR1 and CDR2, the germline V gene lists KGHSH and LQKENI. Study-wide findings and limitations: Low levels of normalized T-cell clonal expansion were also seen in some nonresponding patients. In partial responders in the 0.1-3.0 mg/kg groups, normalized peripheral clonal expansion was found to be among the lowest, especially among CD8+ T cells. Clonal expansion of both CD4+ and CD8+ blood T cells was observed from baseline to week 6 at doses 0.1 to 3.0 mg/kg. After ivuxolimab, expanded clones were on average more numerous among CD8+ T cells than among CD4+ T cells. The antigen specificity of the peripheral T cells that underwent clonal expansion was not determined.

The receptor was derived from an adult with an advanced solid tumor such as melanoma, head and neck, liver or kidney cancer. This sequence uses TRBV18 and TRBJ1-4; the D segment cannot be called with confidence. This specimen consisted of CD4+ or CD8+ T cells sorted from blood, obtained in a trial of the OX40 agonist ivuxolimab. The sequence in DNA is TGTGCCAGCTCACCGAATGAAAAACTGTTTTTT. This gives the protein CASSPNEKLFF.